The 8 T cell receptor beta chains presented below share a single source sample, sequenced in a study of T cell responses to AZD1222 COVID-19 vaccine. The table came from immunoSEQ multiplex PCR; TCRdb's copy has only in-frame clones and leaves some out. The sample consists of about 150,000 clones, around 90% of them appearing once. Material: peripheral blood, obtained 28 days after the second dose of the MenACWY control vaccine. The receptors shown here come from an adult who received the MenACWY meningococcal vaccine as a control.

The CDR3 DNA is TGTGCCAGTAATTCCCGGGGGAGGGATGAGCAGTTCTTC. Its protein product is CASNSRGRDEQFF. The chain recombines TRBV19 with TRBJ2-1, with TRBD2 matching over 7 bases. The germline gives CDR1 LNHDA, CDR2 SQIVND (reference sequence). V lost 7 bases, J lost 8 bases, and 8 bases stayed unmatched. This CDR3 has 13 residues.

The CDR3 nucleotides read TGTGCCAGCAGCGCTATTCCGGGACAGGGCGGCACTGAAGCTTTCTTT. Protein product: CASSAIPGQGGTEAFF. This chain joins TRBV13 and TRBJ1-1, with 9 bases that match TRBD1. The CDR3 is made up of 16 amino acids. The germline V gene encodes CDR1 PRHDT and CDR2 FYEKMQ (reference sequence). V was pared by 5 bases and J by 4 bases, with 11 bases of the junction left unmatched.

This clone was detected only once. The chain joins TRBV7-2 to TRBJ2-5, with D perhaps matching TRBD1 (6 bases). V lost 5 bases to trimming and J lost 4 bases, with 11 bases between them. This CDR3 is built from 13 residues. Germline V gives CDR1 SGHTA, CDR2 FQGNSA. This CDR3 reads CASSLLGGETQYF. CDR3 sequence (DNA): TGTGCCAGCAGCCTACTAGGGGGAGAGACCCAGTACTTC.

The chain couples TRBV6-5 to TRBJ2-6; no definite D call. CDR3 length: 16 residues. Germline CDR1 MNHEY, CDR2 SVGAGI. The V and J ends lost 2 bases and 0 bases respectively, with 8 bases between them. The CDR3 DNA follows: TGTGCCAGCAGTTACGAGCCACACTCTGGGGCCAACGTCCTGACTTTC. The encoded protein is CASSYEPHSGANVLTF.

The rearrangement joins TRBV7-9 to TRBJ1-1, with D uncertain. Per germline, CDR1 SEHNR and CDR2 FQNEAQ (reference sequence). CDR3 length: 14 residues. V lost 0 bases and J lost 0, with 5 bases in between. The CDR3: CASSLARLNTEAFF. The CDR3 region has the DNA TGTGCCAGCAGCTTAGCTCGATTGAACACTGAAGCTTTCTTT.

CDR3 protein: CASRTGTGGHTGELFF. CDR3 sequence (DNA): TGTGCCAGCAGAACCGGGACAGGGGGCCACACCGGGGAGCTGTTTTTT. The chain employs TRBV9 and TRBJ2-2, with TRBD1 identical over 12 bases. Trimming at V came to 5 bases and at J to 3 bases, leaving 5 bases not matched to a gene. The germline V gene encodes CDR1 SGDLS and CDR2 YYNGEE. The CDR3 runs to 16 residues. Complete variable domain (other parts from reference TRBV9 and TRBJ2-2): DSGVTQTPKHLITATGQRVTLRCSPRSGDLSVYWYQQSLDQGLQFLIQYYNGEERAKGNILERFSAQQFPDLHSELNLSSLELGDSALYFCASRTGTGGHTGELFFGEGSRLTVL.

The chain links TRBV29-1 to TRBJ2-7, with D perhaps TRBD1 or TRBD2 (6 bases each). Germline lookup yields CDR1 SQVTM and CDR2 ANQGSEA. This CDR3 comprises 13 residues. Trimming shortened V by 6 bases and J by 2 bases, and 14 bases separated the two germline ends. The CDR3 coding sequence is TGCAGCGTAGCCAAAGGGGGGACCTACGAGCAGTACTTC. Translated, it gives CSVAKGGTYEQYF.

The rearrangement uses TRBV7-3 and TRBJ2-1, with 9 bases identical to TRBD1. Germline-derived CDR1 and CDR2 are SGHTA and FQGTGA. The CDR3 has 15 residues. Trimming removed 5 bases from V and 4 bases from J; junction bases left unmatched: 6. CDR3 sequence (DNA): TGTGCCAGCAGCCCGGGACAGGGACTTTACAATGAGCAGTTCTTC. This translates into CASSPGQGLYNEQFF.